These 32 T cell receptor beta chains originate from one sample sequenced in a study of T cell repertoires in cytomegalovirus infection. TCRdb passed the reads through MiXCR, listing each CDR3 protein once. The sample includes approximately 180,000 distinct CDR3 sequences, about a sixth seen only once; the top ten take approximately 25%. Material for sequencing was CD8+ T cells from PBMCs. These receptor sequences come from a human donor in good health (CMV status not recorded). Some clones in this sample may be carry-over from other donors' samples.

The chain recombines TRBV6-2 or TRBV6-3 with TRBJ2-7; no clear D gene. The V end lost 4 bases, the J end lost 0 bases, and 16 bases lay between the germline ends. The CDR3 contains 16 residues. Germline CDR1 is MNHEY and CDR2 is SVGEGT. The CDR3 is CASSLNRAKSSYEQYF. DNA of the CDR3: TGTGCCAGCAGTTTAAACAGAGCGAAGAGCTCCTACGAGCAGTACTTC.

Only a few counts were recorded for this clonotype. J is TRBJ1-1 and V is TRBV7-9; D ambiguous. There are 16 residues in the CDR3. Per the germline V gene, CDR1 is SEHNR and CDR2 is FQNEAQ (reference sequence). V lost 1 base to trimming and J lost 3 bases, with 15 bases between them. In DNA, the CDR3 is TGTGCCAGCAGCTTAGATCGACTCACTGGGGACACTGAAGCTTTCTTT. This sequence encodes CASSLDRLTGDTEAFF.

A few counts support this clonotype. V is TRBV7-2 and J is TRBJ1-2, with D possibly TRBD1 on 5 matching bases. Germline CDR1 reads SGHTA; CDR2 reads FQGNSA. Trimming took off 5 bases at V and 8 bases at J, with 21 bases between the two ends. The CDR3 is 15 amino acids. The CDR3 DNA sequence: TGTGCCAGCAGCCAAGTGGGGGAGTCTGGGCGCGGCTACACCTTC. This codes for CASSQVGESGRGYTF.

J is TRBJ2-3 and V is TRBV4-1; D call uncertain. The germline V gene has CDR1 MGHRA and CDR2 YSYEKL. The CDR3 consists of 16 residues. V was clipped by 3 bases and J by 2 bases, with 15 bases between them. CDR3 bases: TGCGCCAGCAGCCACGAACCCCAGACCCTCACAGATACGCAGTATTTT. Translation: CASSHEPQTLTDTQYF.

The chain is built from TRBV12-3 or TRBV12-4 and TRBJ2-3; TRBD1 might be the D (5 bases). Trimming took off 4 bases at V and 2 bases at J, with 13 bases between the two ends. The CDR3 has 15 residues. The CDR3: CASSSTGSPTDTQYF. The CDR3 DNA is TGTGCCAGCAGTTCCACAGGATCCCCCACAGATACGCAGTATTTT.

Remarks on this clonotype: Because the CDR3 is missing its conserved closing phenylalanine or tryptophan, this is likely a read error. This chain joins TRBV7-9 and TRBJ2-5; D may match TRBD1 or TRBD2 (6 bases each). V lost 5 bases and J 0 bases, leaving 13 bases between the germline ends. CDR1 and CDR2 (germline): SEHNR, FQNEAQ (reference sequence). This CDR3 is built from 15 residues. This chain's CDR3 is CASSGGTQYQETQYL. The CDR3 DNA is TGTGCCAGCAGCGGCGGGACACAGTACCAAGAGACCCAGTACTTA.

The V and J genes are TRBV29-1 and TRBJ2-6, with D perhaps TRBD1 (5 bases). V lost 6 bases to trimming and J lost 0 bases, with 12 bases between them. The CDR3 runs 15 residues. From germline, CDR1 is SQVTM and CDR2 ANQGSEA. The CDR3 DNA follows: TGCAGCGTCCCAGGGCGATCCTCTGGGGCCAACGTCCTGACTTTC. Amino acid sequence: CSVPGRSSGANVLTF.

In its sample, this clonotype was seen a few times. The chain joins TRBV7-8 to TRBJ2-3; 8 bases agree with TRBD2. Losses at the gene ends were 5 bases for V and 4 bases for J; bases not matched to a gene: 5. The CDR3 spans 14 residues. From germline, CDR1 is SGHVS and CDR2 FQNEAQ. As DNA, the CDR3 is TGTGCCAGCAGCCCTGGGACTAGGCCAGATACGCAGTATTTT. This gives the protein CASSPGTRPDTQYF.

The CDR3 sequence is CASSLRGIETQYF. Here the CDR3 DNA reads TGTGCCAGCAGTTTACGGGGCATCGAGACCCAGTACTTC. This chain uses TRBV27 with TRBJ2-5; D may correspond to TRBD1 or TRBD2 (5 bases each). The V end was cut by 2 bases, the J end by 5 bases, with 9 bases between. The CDR3 totals 13 residues. Germline V gene sequence: CDR1 MNHEY, CDR2 SMNVEV (reference sequence).

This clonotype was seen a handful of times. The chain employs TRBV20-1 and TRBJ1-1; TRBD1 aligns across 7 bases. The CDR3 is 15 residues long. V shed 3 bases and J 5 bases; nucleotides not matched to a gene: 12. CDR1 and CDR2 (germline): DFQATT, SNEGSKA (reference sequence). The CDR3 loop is CSARASTGVWTEAFF. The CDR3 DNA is TGCAGTGCTAGGGCCTCTACAGGGGTCTGGACTGAAGCTTTCTTT.

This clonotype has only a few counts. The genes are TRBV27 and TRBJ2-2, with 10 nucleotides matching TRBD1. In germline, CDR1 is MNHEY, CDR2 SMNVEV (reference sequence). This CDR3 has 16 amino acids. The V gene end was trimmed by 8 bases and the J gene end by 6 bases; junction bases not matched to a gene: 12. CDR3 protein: CASSLLGTGESGELFF. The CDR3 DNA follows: TGTGCCAGCTCCCTCCTAGGGACAGGGGAATCCGGGGAGCTGTTTTTT.

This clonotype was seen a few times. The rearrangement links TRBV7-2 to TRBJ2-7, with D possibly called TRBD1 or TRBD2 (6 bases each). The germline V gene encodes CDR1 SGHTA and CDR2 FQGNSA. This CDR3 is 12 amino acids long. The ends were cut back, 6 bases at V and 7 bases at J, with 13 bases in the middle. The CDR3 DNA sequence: TGTGCCAGCAGGCCGGGGGCAGGGGAGCAGTACTTC. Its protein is CASRPGAGEQYF.

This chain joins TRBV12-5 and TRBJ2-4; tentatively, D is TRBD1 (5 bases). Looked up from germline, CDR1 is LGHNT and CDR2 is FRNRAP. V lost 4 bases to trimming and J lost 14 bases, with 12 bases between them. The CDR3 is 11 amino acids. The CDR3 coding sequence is TGTGCTAGTGGTTCAGGGCCCGCCGAGTACTTC. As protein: CASGSGPAEYF. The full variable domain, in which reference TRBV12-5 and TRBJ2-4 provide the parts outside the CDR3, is DARVTQTPRHKVTEMGQEVTMRCQPILGHNTVFWYRQTMMQGLELLAYFRNRAPLDDSGMPKDRFSAEMPDATLATLKIQPSEPRDSAVYFCASGSGPAEYFGAGTRLSVL.

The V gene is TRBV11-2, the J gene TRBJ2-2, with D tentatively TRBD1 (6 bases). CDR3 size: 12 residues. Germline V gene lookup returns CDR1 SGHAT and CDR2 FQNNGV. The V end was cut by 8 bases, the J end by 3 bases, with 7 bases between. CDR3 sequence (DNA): TGTGCCAGCCCAGGGGACACCGGGGAGCTGTTTTTT. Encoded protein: CASPGDTGELFF.

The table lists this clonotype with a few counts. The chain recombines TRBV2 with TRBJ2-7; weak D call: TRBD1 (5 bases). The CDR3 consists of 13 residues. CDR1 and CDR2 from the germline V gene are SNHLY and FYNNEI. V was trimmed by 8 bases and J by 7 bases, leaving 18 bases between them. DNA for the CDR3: TGTGCCAGCCCCCTTGGGGCAGGGCAAGAGCAGTACTTC. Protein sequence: CASPLGAGQEQYF.

The CDR3 reads CASSPQTSKKRETQYF. CDR3 DNA: TGTGCCAGCAGCCCACAGACTAGTAAGAAAAGAGAGACCCAGTACTTC. V gene TRBV7-2 combines with J gene TRBJ2-5, with D perhaps matching TRBD2 (6 bases). The CDR3 is 16 amino acids. CDR1 is SGHTA and CDR2 is FQGNSA in the germline V gene. V lost 5 bases and J lost 4, with 20 bases in between.

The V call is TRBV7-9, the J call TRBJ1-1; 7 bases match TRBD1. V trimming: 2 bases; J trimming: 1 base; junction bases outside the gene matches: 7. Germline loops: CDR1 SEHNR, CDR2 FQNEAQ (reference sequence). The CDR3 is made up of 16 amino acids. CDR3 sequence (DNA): TGTGCCAGCAGCTTAAGGGACAGCGAACCGAACACTGAAGCTTTCTTT. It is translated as CASSLRDSEPNTEAFF.

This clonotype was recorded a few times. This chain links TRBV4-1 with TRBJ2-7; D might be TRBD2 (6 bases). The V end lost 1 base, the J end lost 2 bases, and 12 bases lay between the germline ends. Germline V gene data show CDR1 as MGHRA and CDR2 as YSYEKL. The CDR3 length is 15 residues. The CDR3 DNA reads TGCGCCAGCAGCCAAGTAGCGGCCACCACCTACGAGCAGTACTTC. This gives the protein CASSQVAATTYEQYF.

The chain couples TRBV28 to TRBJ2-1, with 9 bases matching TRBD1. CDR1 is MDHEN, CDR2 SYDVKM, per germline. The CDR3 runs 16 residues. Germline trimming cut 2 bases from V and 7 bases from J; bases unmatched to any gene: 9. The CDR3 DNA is TGTGCCAGCAGTTTACTCGGGACAGGGCAGAAGAATGAGCAGTTCTTC. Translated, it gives CASSLLGTGQKNEQFF.

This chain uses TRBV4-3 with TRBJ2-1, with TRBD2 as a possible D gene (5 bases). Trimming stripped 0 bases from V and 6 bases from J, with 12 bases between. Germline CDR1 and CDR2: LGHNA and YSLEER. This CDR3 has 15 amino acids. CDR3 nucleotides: TGCGCCAGCAGCCAAGAACGGGGTCGAGGCAATGAGCAGTTCTTC. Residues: CASSQERGRGNEQFF.

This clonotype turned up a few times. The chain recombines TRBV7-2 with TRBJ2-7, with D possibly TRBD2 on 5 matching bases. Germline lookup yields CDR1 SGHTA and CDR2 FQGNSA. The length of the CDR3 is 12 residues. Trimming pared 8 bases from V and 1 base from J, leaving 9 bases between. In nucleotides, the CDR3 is TGTGCCAGCCGGGGAAGATCCTACGAGCAGTACTTC. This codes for CASRGRSYEQYF.

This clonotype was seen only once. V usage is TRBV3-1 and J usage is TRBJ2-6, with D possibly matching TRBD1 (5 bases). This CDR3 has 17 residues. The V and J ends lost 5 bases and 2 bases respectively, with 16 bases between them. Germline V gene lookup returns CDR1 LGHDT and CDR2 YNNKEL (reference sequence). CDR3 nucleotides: TGTGCCAGCAGCTCAGGGTACAGAGAGGCTGGGGCCAACGTCCTGACTTTC. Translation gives CASSSGYREAGANVLTF.

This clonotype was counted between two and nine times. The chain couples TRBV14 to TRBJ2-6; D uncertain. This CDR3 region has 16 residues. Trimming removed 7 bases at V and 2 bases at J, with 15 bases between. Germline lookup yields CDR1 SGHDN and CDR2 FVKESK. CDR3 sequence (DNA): TGTGCCAGCATCACAGACGGCGGCCCTGGGGCCAACGTCCTGACTTTC. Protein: CASITDGGPGANVLTF.

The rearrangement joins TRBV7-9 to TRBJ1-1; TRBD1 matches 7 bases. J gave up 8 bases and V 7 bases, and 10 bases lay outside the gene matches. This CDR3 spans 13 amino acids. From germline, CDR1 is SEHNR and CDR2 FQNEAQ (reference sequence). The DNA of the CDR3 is TGTGCCAGCATCAGGGGGAACCAAATCGAAGCTTTCTTT. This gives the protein CASIRGNQIEAFF.

The CDR3 reads CASSQNTIYDGYTF. Here the CDR3 DNA reads TGTGCCAGCAGCCAGAATACCATATATGATGGCTACACCTTC. The genes are TRBV7-2 and TRBJ1-2; D uncertain. Germline V gives CDR1 SGHTA, CDR2 FQGNSA. Trimming pared 5 bases from V and 6 bases from J, leaving 16 bases between. The length of the CDR3 is 14 residues.

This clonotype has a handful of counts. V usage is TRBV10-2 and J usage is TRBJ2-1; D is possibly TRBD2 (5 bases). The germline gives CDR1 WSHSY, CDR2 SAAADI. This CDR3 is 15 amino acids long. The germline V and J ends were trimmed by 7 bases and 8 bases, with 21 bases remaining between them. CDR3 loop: CASIPRGARNDEQFF. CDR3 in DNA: TGCGCCAGCATTCCTCGGGGAGCCAGAAACGATGAGCAGTTCTTC.

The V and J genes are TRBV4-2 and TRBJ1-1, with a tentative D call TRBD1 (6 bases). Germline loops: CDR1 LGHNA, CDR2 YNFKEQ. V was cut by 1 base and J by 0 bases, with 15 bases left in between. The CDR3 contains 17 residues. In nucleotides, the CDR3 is TGTGCCAGCAGCCAAGTCGAATGGACAGAGTTGAACACTGAAGCTTTCTTT. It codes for CASSQVEWTELNTEAFF.

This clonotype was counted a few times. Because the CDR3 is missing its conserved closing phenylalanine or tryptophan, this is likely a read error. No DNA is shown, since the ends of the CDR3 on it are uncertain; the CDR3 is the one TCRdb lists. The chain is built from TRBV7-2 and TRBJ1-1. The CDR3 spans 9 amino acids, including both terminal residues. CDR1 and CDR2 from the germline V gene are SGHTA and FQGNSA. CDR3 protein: CASSLGGSL.

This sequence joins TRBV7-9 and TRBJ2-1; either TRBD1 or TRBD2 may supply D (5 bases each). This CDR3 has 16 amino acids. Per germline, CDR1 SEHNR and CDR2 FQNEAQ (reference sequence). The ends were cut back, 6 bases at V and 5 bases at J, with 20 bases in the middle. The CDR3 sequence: CASSFLRGGRHNEQFF. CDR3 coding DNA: TGTGCCAGCAGTTTCCTGCGTGGGGGTAGACACAATGAGCAGTTCTTC.

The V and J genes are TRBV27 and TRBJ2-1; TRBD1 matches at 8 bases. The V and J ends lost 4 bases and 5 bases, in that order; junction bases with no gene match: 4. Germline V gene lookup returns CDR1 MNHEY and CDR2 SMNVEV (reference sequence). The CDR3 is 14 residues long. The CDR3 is CASSYGTGNNEQFF. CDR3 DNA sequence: TGTGCCAGCAGTTACGGGACAGGAAACAATGAGCAGTTCTTC.

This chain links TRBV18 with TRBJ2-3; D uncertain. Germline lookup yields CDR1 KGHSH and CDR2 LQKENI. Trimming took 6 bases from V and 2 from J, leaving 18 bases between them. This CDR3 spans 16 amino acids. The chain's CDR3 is CASSPVGPIDTDTQYF. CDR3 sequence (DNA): TGTGCCAGCTCTCCTGTAGGGCCGATCGACACAGATACGCAGTATTTT.

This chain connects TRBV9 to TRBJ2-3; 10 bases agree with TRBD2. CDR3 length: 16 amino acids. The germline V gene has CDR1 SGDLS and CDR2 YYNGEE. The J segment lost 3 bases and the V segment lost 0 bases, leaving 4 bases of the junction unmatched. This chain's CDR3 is CASSVGLAGETDTQYF. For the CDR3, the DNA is TGTGCCAGCAGCGTAGGCCTAGCGGGGGAAACAGATACGCAGTATTTT.